Detailed here is one T cell receptor beta chain. Its antigen remains unidentified. The ends were cut back, 5 bases at V and 1 base at J, with 11 bases in the middle. The CDR3 sequence is 13 residues long. Germline values: CDR1 GTSNPN, CDR2 SVGIG (reference sequence). This entry comes from a study of beta chain features in type 1 diabetes. The wider study: Examination spanned 100 million to 120 million sorted cells from all samples.

Study-level points and caveats: When Type 1 diabetes patients were examined, their TCRB CDR3s proved moderately but significantly shorter in all four CD4+ subsets. HLA influence on TCRB rearrangement stayed unresolved here. In comparison with healthy donors, patients had naive, central memory and Treg TCRB repertoires that appeared more similar.

Expressed TCRB transcripts were sequenced, since all the RNA that had been isolated was reverse transcribed. Each sample of naive, central memory or regulatory T cells had, on average, approximately 4 million reads. The method was immunoSEQ multiplex PCR; TCRdb's version includes in-frame clones alone and lacks a portion of them. The table includes around 41,000 clones, approximately 61% detected once. The chain has TRBV30 and TRBJ1-2, with a tentative D call TRBD1 (5 bases). The origin of this receptor is a man in his thirties or forties with type 1 diabetes. Some clones in this sample may be carry-over from other donors' samples. The sequencing sample was made of Tregs from blood. This CDR3 is CAWLKQVNYGYTF. Here the CDR3 DNA reads TGTGCCTGGCTTAAACAGGTTAACTATGGCTACACCTTC. Using reference TRBV30 and TRBJ1-2 for the parts outside the CDR3, the full variable domain is SQTIHQWPATLVQPVGSPLSLECTVEGTSNPNLYWYRQAAGRGLQLLFYSVGIGQISSEVPQNLSASRPQDRQFILSSKKLLLSDSGFYLCAWLKQVNYGYTFGSGTRLTVV.